Each of the 20 T cell receptor beta chains below was sequenced from the same sample in a study of blood T cell repertoires in COVID-19. Repertoires were generated with immunoSEQ multiplex PCR, while TCRdb's copy carries only in-frame clones and drops some. The repertoire holds some 510,000 clones, with 88% as singletons. Sequenced input: PBMCs or T cells enriched from blood (not recorded which). These receptors were obtained from a middle-aged woman who had recovered from COVID-19.

The chain uses TRBV10-2 and TRBJ2-3; 8 bases agree with TRBD2. Germline V lookup: CDR1 WSHSY, CDR2 SAAADI. This CDR3 has 16 amino acids. The J segment lost 2 bases and the V segment lost 4 bases, leaving 8 bases of the junction unmatched. This CDR3 reads CASSAQTSAHTDTQYF. The CDR3 DNA sequence: TGCGCCAGCAGTGCCCAGACTAGCGCCCACACAGATACGCAGTATTTT.

The chain uses TRBV19 and TRBJ1-1; 9 positions match TRBD1. This CDR3 has 12 amino acids. CDR1 is LNHDA and CDR2 is SQIVND in the germline V gene (reference sequence). V shed 4 bases and J 12 bases; nucleotides not matched to a gene: 6. CDR3 residues: CASSRQGEASFF. DNA for the CDR3: TGTGCCAGTAGTAGACAGGGGGAGGCGTCTTTCTTT.

As DNA, the CDR3 is TGTGCCAGCAGCTTAGGATTCCGGTCTCTGAGGGTTAGCTCCTACAATGAGCAGTTCTTC. Translation: CASSLGFRSLRVSSYNEQFF. The chain couples TRBV13 to TRBJ2-1; tentative D call: TRBD2 (5 bases). V was clipped by 0 bases and J by 0 bases, with 21 bases between them. This CDR3 has 20 residues. Germline V lookup: CDR1 PRHDT, CDR2 FYEKMQ (reference sequence).

J is TRBJ2-2 and V is TRBV24-1; 12 bases line up with TRBD2. V lost 5 bases, J lost 0 bases, and 6 bases stayed unmatched. CDR1 KGHDR and CDR2 SFDVKD come from the germline V gene. This CDR3 is 18 amino acids long. CDR3 coding DNA: TGTGCCACCAGTGCGGTGCTAGCGGGAGGGACGAACACCGGGGAGCTGTTTTTT. Amino acids: CATSAVLAGGTNTGELFF.

The chain couples TRBV11-3 to TRBJ2-7; TRBD2 matches at 9 bases. Unmatched junction bases numbered 16, after V lost 4 bases and J lost 3 bases. CDR1 and CDR2 from the germline V gene are SGHNT and YENEEA. This CDR3 contains 18 residues. This CDR3 reads CASSWAGTSYRAVYEQYF. CDR3 DNA: TGTGCCAGCAGCTGGGCCGGGACTAGCTATCGGGCCGTCTACGAGCAGTACTTC.

The chain recombines TRBV11-3 with TRBJ1-2, with 7 bases that match TRBD1. The CDR3 has 16 residues. Germline CDR1 SGHNT, CDR2 YENEEA. The ends lost 0 bases at V and 4 bases at J; junction bases unmatched: 8. The CDR3 DNA reads as TGTGCCAGCAGCTTAGACCGACAGGGCCAAGGCTATGGCTACACCTTC. As protein: CASSLDRQGQGYGYTF.

The V gene is TRBV19, the J gene TRBJ1-1; D possibly corresponds to TRBD1 (5 bases). The CDR3 is 13 amino acids. Trimming cost V 3 bases and J 5 bases, with 10 bases left between them. Germline V gene lookup returns CDR1 LNHDA and CDR2 SQIVND (reference sequence). In DNA form, the CDR3 reads TGTGCCAGTAGTATGTTTGGGGGGACTGAAGCTTTCTTT. Its protein product is CASSMFGGTEAFF.

CDR3 nucleotide sequence: TGTGCCGTAAAAGAAGGACTAGCGGGATACAATGAGCAGTTCTTC. This gives the protein CAVKEGLAGYNEQFF. The chain links TRBV10-3 to TRBJ2-1, with 12 bases that match TRBD2. The V and J ends lost 11 bases and 4 bases, in that order; junction bases with no gene match: 9. The CDR3 is 15 residues long. The V gene's germline CDR1 is ENHRY and CDR2 SYGVKD.

This clone was detected only a few times. The chain recombines TRBV12-5 with TRBJ2-7; a possible D gene is TRBD1 (6 bases). With 0 bases removed from V and 4 bases from J, the gap between germline ends came to 16 bases. This CDR3 region has 16 residues. The germline V gene encodes CDR1 LGHNT and CDR2 FRNRAP. DNA for the CDR3: TGTGCTAGTGGTTTGGTACAGGGCCAGGTTCAATACGAGCAGTACTTC. It codes for CASGLVQGQVQYEQYF. The variable domain in full, with the rest retrieved from reference TRBV12-5 and TRBJ2-7, is DARVTQTPRHKVTEMGQEVTMRCQPILGHNTVFWYRQTMMQGLELLAYFRNRAPLDDSGMPKDRFSAEMPDATLATLKIQPSEPRDSAVYFCASGLVQGQVQYEQYFGPGTRLTVT.

The rearrangement links TRBV30 to TRBJ1-2; TRBD1 might be the D (6 bases). This CDR3 has 12 amino acids. Per germline, CDR1 GTSNPN and CDR2 SVGIG (reference sequence). Trimming removed 5 bases from V and 3 bases from J, with 10 bases in between. The CDR3 region has the DNA TGTGCCTGGGCAGGGGCTCACTATGGCTACACCTTC. This sequence encodes CAWAGAHYGYTF.

As DNA, the CDR3 is TGCGCCAGCAGCTCCCTAGGGGGGAGGGGGATGAACACTGAAGCTTTCTTT. Translated: CASSSLGGRGMNTEAFF. This chain connects TRBV5-1 to TRBJ1-1; D perhaps matches TRBD1 (6 bases). V lost 3 bases and J 0 bases, leaving 18 bases between the germline ends. Looked up from germline, CDR1 is SGHRS and CDR2 is YFSETQ. The CDR3 loop spans 17 amino acids.

This chain links TRBV11-2 with TRBJ2-4; perhaps TRBD2 as D (5 bases). There are 14 residues in the CDR3. Germline-derived CDR1 and CDR2 are SGHAT and FQNNGV. Trimming removed 7 bases at V and 0 bases at J, with 10 bases between. The CDR3 coding sequence is TGTGCCAGCACCCGAGGAGGAGCCAAAAACATTCAGTACTTC. The encoded protein is CASTRGGAKNIQYF. The full variable domain, with the rest looked up from reference TRBV11-2 and TRBJ2-4, is EAGVAQSPRYKIIEKRQSVAFWCNPISGHATLYWYQQILGQGPKLLIQFQNNGVVDDSQLPKDRFSAERLKGVDSTLKIQPAKLEDSAVYLCASTRGGAKNIQYFGAGTRLSVL.

The rearrangement links TRBV3-1 (or the pseudogene TRBV3-2) to TRBJ2-5; D may be TRBD2 (6 bases). Trimming left V 5 bases short and J 4 bases short, with 11 bases between. This CDR3 has 13 residues. Germline V gene data show CDR1 as LGHDT and CDR2 as YNNKEL (reference sequence). CDR3 coding DNA: TGTGCCAGCAGCTATAGCGGCGGAGAGACCCAGTACTTC. It is translated as CASSYSGGETQYF.

This chain joins TRBV5-1 and TRBJ2-1, with D hard to call. V dropped 4 bases and J dropped 10 bases, with 18 bases sitting between them. The germline gives CDR1 SGHRS, CDR2 YFSETQ. This CDR3 has 14 residues. The CDR3 nucleotides read TGCGCCAGCAGCCCAACGACTCCCCCTCTGGAGCAGTTCTTC. Translated: CASSPTTPPLEQFF.

The gene calls are TRBV18 and TRBJ1-2, with D possibly matching TRBD1 (5 bases). Trimming removed 0 bases from V and 3 bases from J, with 11 bases in between. CDR1 and CDR2 from the germline V gene are KGHSH and LQKENI. CDR3 length: 15 residues. CDR3 sequence (DNA): TGTGCCAGCTCACCACCGTCAGGGAAGGACTATGGCTACACCTTC. Amino acid sequence: CASSPPSGKDYGYTF.

The CDR3 DNA reads TGTGCCAGCAGCGAGGGTGTGGACACTGAAGCTTTCTTT. It codes for CASSEGVDTEAFF. J is TRBJ1-1 and V is TRBV7-2; D is unresolved. This CDR3 is 13 amino acids long. Looked up from germline, CDR1 is SGHTA and CDR2 is FQGNSA. The V end was cut by 5 bases, the J end by 3 bases, with 10 bases between.

This chain links TRBV19 with TRBJ2-1; 7 positions agree with TRBD1. This CDR3 is built from 14 residues. J gave up 8 bases and V 6 bases, and 10 bases lay outside the gene matches. The germline V gene encodes CDR1 LNHDA and CDR2 SQIVND (reference sequence). CDR3 sequence: CASRGTVFRDEQFF. As DNA, the CDR3 is TGTGCCAGTAGGGGGACAGTTTTTCGGGATGAGCAGTTCTTC.

The chain has TRBV7-2 and TRBJ2-1; tentative D call: TRBD2 (5 bases). This CDR3 is 16 amino acids long. Germline CDR1 reads SGHTA; CDR2 reads FQGNSA. The V end lost 3 bases, the J end lost 10 bases, and 22 bases lay between the germline ends. The CDR3 DNA is TGTGCCAGCAGCTTTCGGAGCGGAAGGGTCGGTAAGGAGCAGTTCTTC. It codes for CASSFRSGRVGKEQFF.

The chain is built from TRBV24-1 and TRBJ2-1; TRBD2 might be the D (5 bases). Germline V CDR1 and CDR2: KGHDR, SFDVKD. The CDR3 runs to 14 residues. V lost 4 bases and J lost 4, with 10 bases in between. DNA of the CDR3: TGTGCCACCAGTGAGAGCGGAACGTACAATGAGCAGTTCTTC. This translates into CATSESGTYNEQFF.

The chain recombines TRBV11-2 with TRBJ1-1, with D possibly being TRBD1 (6 bases). The CDR3 runs to 14 residues. Trimming removed 5 bases from V and 0 bases from J, with 10 bases in between. Germline values: CDR1 SGHAT, CDR2 FQNNGV. The DNA for the CDR3 is TGTGCCAGCAGCGACGGGACAATGAACACTGAAGCTTTCTTT. This encodes CASSDGTMNTEAFF.